The 23 T cell receptor beta chains below were found in one sample sequenced in a study of graft-versus-host responses after intestinal transplantation. Their antigens remain unidentified. Generated by immunoSEQ multiplex PCR, the TCRdb table keeps only in-frame clones and is missing some. The sample has roughly 80,000 clones, about nine tenths seen once. Material: unstimulated CD8+ T cells sorted from spleen or lymph node cells, obtained before transplant. All receptors derive from a human donor who was the organ donor for an intestinal transplant.

The chain uses TRBV13 and TRBJ1-1; tentatively, D is TRBD1 (5 bases). V gave up 1 base and J gave up 5 bases, with 8 bases separating them. Germline CDR1 reads PRHDT; CDR2 reads FYEKMQ (reference sequence). The CDR3 is 13 amino acids. This CDR3 reads CASSLEAGTEAFF. CDR3 bases: TGTGCCAGCAGCTTAGAGGCAGGGACTGAAGCTTTCTTT. Using reference TRBV13 and TRBJ1-1 for the parts outside the CDR3, the full variable domain is AAGVIQSPRHLIKEKRETATLKCYPIPRHDTVYWYQQGPGQDPQFLISFYEKMQSDKGSIPDRFSAQQFSDYHSELNMSSLELGDSALYFCASSLEAGTEAFFGQGTRLTVV.

Turning to this clone: Germline and junction disagree at one end, which may indicate a read error. This same CDR3 is encoded by further DNA sequences in the sample. The genes are TRBV6-1 and TRBJ1-4; 7 positions agree with TRBD1. The germline V gene has CDR1 MNHNS and CDR2 SASEGT. CDR3 length equals 16 residues. CDR3 nucleotides: TGTGCCAGCAGTGGCACGAGGGACAGAGAGAATGAAAAGCTGTTTTTT. Translating gives CASSGTRDRENEKLFF.

The chain employs TRBV5-6 and TRBJ2-4; 9 positions agree with TRBD2. V shed 1 base and J 3 bases; nucleotides not matched to a gene: 8. CDR1 and CDR2 (germline): SGHDT, YYEEEE. The CDR3 is 17 amino acids. The CDR3 region has the DNA TGTGCCAGCAGCTTGTACGTAGCGGGGGCGGACAAAAACATTCAGTACTTC. Translated: CASSLYVAGADKNIQYF.

The chain recombines TRBV7-9 with TRBJ2-7, with D possibly TRBD2 on 5 matching bases. The V end was cut by 4 bases, the J end by 1 base, with 14 bases between. Germline assignment: CDR1 SEHNR and CDR2 FQNEAQ (reference sequence). The CDR3 is made up of 15 amino acids. This chain's CDR3 is CASSSDGEGSYEQYF. CDR3 sequence (DNA): TGTGCCAGCAGCTCGGACGGGGAAGGATCCTACGAGCAGTACTTC.

V is TRBV14 and J is TRBJ2-1; D is unclear. The V gene lost 0 bases and the J gene lost 0 bases, with 9 bases spanning the gap. The CDR3 consists of 16 residues. The V gene's germline CDR1 is SGHDN and CDR2 FVKESK. CDR3 sequence: CASSQDFPGSYNEQFF. In DNA form, the CDR3 reads TGTGCCAGCAGCCAAGATTTCCCAGGCTCCTACAATGAGCAGTTCTTC.

The J gene is TRBJ2-5, the V gene TRBV28, with 8 bases identical to TRBD2. The end of the DNA fits TRBJ2-7 better, so the J call may be wrong. The CDR3 is made up of 15 amino acids. CDR1 MDHEN and CDR2 SYDVKM come from the germline V gene. CDR3 DNA sequence: TGTGCCAGCAGTTTAAACGGGGGGGCCGAGCTCGAGCAGTACTTC. Translation gives CASSLNGGAELEQYF.

The chain uses TRBV5-4 and TRBJ2-3; tentatively, D is TRBD2 (6 bases). CDR1 and CDR2 (germline): SGHNT, YYREEE (reference sequence). The CDR3 extends over 16 amino acids. With 1 base removed from V and 6 bases from J, the gap between germline ends came to 18 bases. The CDR3 DNA reads TGTGCCAGCAGCTTGTCAGCGGATTGGGGGAGGGATACGCAGTATTTT. This gives the protein CASSLSADWGRDTQYF.

The chain has TRBV29-1 and TRBJ2-7, with 8 nucleotides matching TRBD1. The V segment lost 6 bases and the J segment 2 bases; nucleotides outside the gene matches: 9. The germline V gene has CDR1 SQVTM and CDR2 ANQGSEA. The CDR3 is made up of 14 amino acids. Written as DNA, the CDR3 is TGCAGCGTGGCCGGGACAGGTTTTACCTACGAGCAGTACTTC. It encodes CSVAGTGFTYEQYF.

The rearrangement links TRBV29-1 to TRBJ2-4, with D maybe TRBD2 (6 bases). The CDR3 has 12 amino acids. Germline values: CDR1 SQVTM, CDR2 ANQGSEA. Between the trimmed V and J ends, which lost 4 bases and 3 bases, there was a span of 7 bases. The CDR3 DNA is TGCAGCGTTGTGGGGGGCAAAAACATTCAGTACTTC. Encoded protein: CSVVGGKNIQYF.

This rearrangement joins TRBV30 to TRBJ2-2; tentatively, D is TRBD1 (5 bases). This CDR3 has 11 residues. The germline V and J ends were trimmed by 4 bases and 6 bases, with 6 bases remaining between them. Germline CDR1 is GTSNPN and CDR2 is SVGIG (reference sequence). The CDR3 nucleotides read TGTGCCTGGACAGGGCCCGGGGAGCTGTTTTTT. It encodes CAWTGPGELFF.

The gene calls are TRBV27 and TRBJ1-2; 8 bases fit TRBD1. The J segment lost 7 bases and the V segment lost 6 bases, leaving 7 bases of the junction unmatched. Looked up from germline, CDR1 is MNHEY and CDR2 is SMNVEV (reference sequence). The CDR3 covers 13 residues. The DNA of the CDR3 is TGTGCCAGCAGGCTCGGACAGGGAGGTGGCTACACCTTC. It yields the protein CASRLGQGGGYTF.

This clone was seen ten or more times. The same CDR3 is also encoded by other DNA sequences in this sample. The J gene is TRBJ2-1, the V gene TRBV6-1, with 9 bases matching TRBD2. The junction had 1 base not matched to a gene; V was cut back by 0 bases and J by 4 bases. The CDR3 has 15 residues. CDR1 and CDR2 (germline): MNHNS, SASEGT. DNA for the CDR3: TGTGCCAGCAGTGAAGCTAGCGGGGGTTACAATGAGCAGTTCTTC. Translating it yields CASSEASGGYNEQFF.

The chain employs TRBV29-1 and TRBJ1-4, with a possible D match to TRBD1 (6 bases). V was shortened by 1 base and J by 0 bases, with 9 bases between the two germline ends. This CDR3 comprises 15 residues. Germline assignment: CDR1 SQVTM and CDR2 ANQGSEA. The CDR3 loop reads CSVEGTGPTNEKLFF. The CDR3 region has the DNA TGCAGCGTTGAAGGTACAGGGCCAACTAATGAAAAACTGTTTTTT.

The chain links TRBV7-9 to TRBJ2-7; no clear D gene. V was shortened by 1 base and J by 2 bases, with 9 bases between the two germline ends. The CDR3 contains 14 residues. Germline CDR1 and CDR2: SEHNR and FQNEAQ (reference sequence). Written as DNA, the CDR3 is TGTGCCAGCAGCTTAGTAGAAAAGACCTACGAGCAGTACTTC. Protein product: CASSLVEKTYEQYF. The whole variable domain, filled in from reference TRBV7-9 and TRBJ2-7, reads DTGVSQNPRHKITKRGQNVTFRCDPISEHNRLYWYRQTLGQGPEFLTYFQNEAQLEKSRLLSDRFSAERPKGSFSTLEIQRTEQGDSAMYLCASSLVEKTYEQYFGPGTRLTVT.

The chain recombines TRBV6-1 with TRBJ2-2; 9 nucleotides match TRBD1. Germline CDR1 is MNHNS and CDR2 is SASEGT. The CDR3 length is 15 residues. Unmatched junction bases numbered 0, after V lost 1 base and J lost 3 bases. CDR3 sequence (DNA): TGTGCCAGCAGTGAAGGGACAGGGGACACCGGGGAGCTGTTTTTT. Translation gives CASSEGTGDTGELFF.

This clone was seen a few times. Other DNA sequences within the sample encode an identical CDR3. This chain joins TRBV5-6 and TRBJ1-1; possibly TRBD1 for D (5 bases). The CDR3 has 15 amino acids. The ends were cut back, 4 bases at V and 5 bases at J, with 18 bases in the middle. CDR1 is SGHDT and CDR2 is YYEEEE in the germline V gene. The CDR3 reads CASSPSGGVGTEAFF. The CDR3 DNA sequence: TGTGCCAGCAGCCCCAGTGGGGGGGTTGGAACTGAAGCTTTCTTT.

The chain carries TRBV7-8 and TRBJ1-4, with D possibly TRBD1 on 5 matching bases. The length of the CDR3 is 17 residues. Germline V gene lookup returns CDR1 SGHVS and CDR2 FQNEAQ. Trimming removed 1 base at V and 5 bases at J, with 17 bases between. CDR3 nucleotide sequence: TGTGCCAGCAGCTTAGTCCCCATGGGGGTAAGGAATGAAAAACTGTTTTTT. Translated: CASSLVPMGVRNEKLFF. The full variable domain, with the rest looked up from reference TRBV7-8 and TRBJ1-4, is GAGVSQSPRYKVAKRGQDVALRCDPISGHVSLFWYQQALGQGPEFLTYFQNEAQLDKSGLPSDRFFAERPEGSVSTLKIQRTQQEDSAVYLCASSLVPMGVRNEKLFFGSGTQLSVL.

This sequence joins TRBV7-8 and TRBJ1-2; D is uncertain. Germline-derived CDR1 and CDR2 are SGHVS and FQNEAQ. This CDR3 has 16 residues. V shed 5 bases and J shed 3 bases, with 19 bases lying between them. This chain's CDR3 is CASSLLGVEKDYGYTF. CDR3 sequence (DNA): TGTGCCAGCAGCCTCCTCGGGGTCGAGAAGGACTATGGCTACACCTTC.

The chain joins TRBV9 to TRBJ2-7; D possibly corresponds to TRBD2 (5 bases). Per germline, CDR1 SGDLS and CDR2 YYNGEE. This CDR3 spans 17 amino acids. Trimming stripped 0 bases from V and 0 bases from J, with 16 bases between. The CDR3, as DNA: TGTGCCAGCAGCGTAGCTGAGTTCCGAACTAGCTCCTACGAGCAGTACTTC. It yields the protein CASSVAEFRTSSYEQYF.

This clone has only a few counts. This chain links TRBV6-5 with TRBJ2-3; no reliable D call. With 7 bases removed from V and 2 bases from J, the gap between germline ends came to 13 bases. Looked up from germline, CDR1 is MNHEY and CDR2 is SVGAGI. CDR3 length: 14 amino acids. In nucleotides, the CDR3 is TGTGCCAGCAAGGGCCCACTACACACAGATACGCAGTATTTT. Translated: CASKGPLHTDTQYF.

The chain has TRBV27 and TRBJ2-1; 10 bases are a match to TRBD2. The CDR3 totals 16 residues. Germline V gene data show CDR1 as MNHEY and CDR2 as SMNVEV (reference sequence). The V gene end was trimmed by 2 bases and the J gene end by 4 bases; junction bases not matched to a gene: 5. The CDR3 sequence is CASSLRSSGGYNEQFF. Written as DNA, the CDR3 is TGTGCCAGCAGTTTAAGATCTAGCGGGGGATACAATGAGCAGTTCTTC.

The chain links TRBV19 to TRBJ1-4; 9 positions match TRBD1. This CDR3 region has 19 residues. CDR1 is LNHDA, CDR2 SQIVND, per germline (reference sequence). Trimming at V came to 7 bases and at J to 8 bases, leaving 23 bases not matched to a gene. CDR3 loop: CASMSFDGTGNRFQEKLFF. The CDR3 DNA reads as TGTGCCAGTATGTCGTTCGACGGGACAGGGAATCGTTTTCAAGAAAAACTGTTTTTT.

The count of this clone is one. The rearrangement uses TRBV10-3 and TRBJ1-2; no definite D call. The germline CDR1 and CDR2 sequences are ENHRY and SYGVKD. Deletions cut 8 bases from V and 3 bases from J, with 13 bases between. CDR3 length: 13 amino acids. DNA of the CDR3: TGTGCCATCTCCCGGGGATGGGACTATGGCTACACCTTC. Residues: CAISRGWDYGYTF.